Reported below is one TCR beta chain. What this receptor recognizes is not known. No base qualities exist here, and no much larger clone lies one base off it. CDR1 and CDR2 are drawn from the germline V gene (reference sequence): SGHKS, YYEKEE. At the junction V is shortened by 4 bases and J by 0 bases, with 14 bases in between. Its CDR3 holds 16 amino acids, cysteine through phenylalanine. The only DNA kept is the CDR3, 48 bases in frame from the first base. This entry comes from a study of blood T cells in healthy people across ages (dated by TCRdb to the mid-2010s). In the study overall: In model experiments, template switching captured roughly one uniquely barcoded TCR beta cDNA molecule for every two T cells. Two additional independent replicas of 1 million unique cDNA reads from the same blood draw were analyzed for two donors (one aged 18 to 30 and one aged 80 or older). Donors were grouped into four age groups: young (average roughly 16 years), middle-aged (around 39), aged (about 60) and long-lived (around 80). Age-related changes in TCR beta repertoire diversity were measured in the study by deep sequencing normalized with unique cDNA molecular identifiers.

Systemically healthy Caucasian individuals from Russia, 35 to 50 in total and aged about 6 to 90 years, were included as donors. Each donor gave 8 to 10 milliliters of peripheral blood, collected into EDTA-treated Vacutainer tubes. PBMCs were isolated by Ficoll-Paque density-gradient centrifugation, with at least 7 million obtained per sample. Total RNA, at least 6 micrograms per sample, was extracted from PBMCs with Trizol reagent. The percentages of naive CD45RAhigh/CD27high T cells were determined by flow cytometry on a PBMC aliquot from every donor. What the work shows at the level of the full study, not this receptor alone: Bulk unsorted PBMC profiling prevented conclusive comparison of naive and antigen-experienced compartments. Observed TCR beta diversity per million T cells fell roughly linearly with age, and a significant reduction was already apparent by age around 40. Estimates of total diversity based on one million sequenced T cells were regarded as lower bounds and as underestimates. Because donor CMV infection status was unknown, age-related changes in expanded clonotypes were potentially confounded. The long-lived group showed more naive CD4+ T cells, fewer expanded clones and increased TCR diversity than the aged group, suggesting age selection. A strong correlation was found between observed TCR beta diversity and the percentage of naive T cells measured by flow cytometry.

Receptor amplification or capture employed 5' RACE. Sequencer: Illumina HiSeq 2500. A second PCR of roughly 6 to 12 cycles was performed with a sample-barcoded 5' primer and a J-beta primer mix. Each TCR beta cDNA molecule received a unique molecular identifier from a template-switch 5' adaptor carrying 12 random nucleotides. Each sample yielded at least 3 million CDR3-containing paired-end reads. All of the RNA was converted into first-strand cDNA using the Mint cDNA synthesis kit, with a TRBC-specific oligonucleotide serving as the primer. All cDNA was treated with uracil-DNA glycosylase and then went through a first 18-cycle PCR with the universal primers M1SS and BC2_uni_R. As for the authors' bioinformatics: For normalization, 1 million high-quality reads were randomly selected from each sample, with every read carrying a distinct molecular identifier. Reads with shared molecular identifiers were discarded instead of being binned into consensus sequences. CDR3 identification, clonotype clustering and error correction used MiTCR with a Q25 quality threshold and the strictest error-elimination algorithm. A nonparametric unseen species model with Euler transformation was used to estimate lower-bound total TCR beta diversity. Through fastp at Q25 and MiXCR, TCRdb rebuilt clones from the public reads, retaining in-frame beta chains. Each entry is one CDR3 protein sequence, shown with its most common DNA and genes. These V and J calls originate from TCRdb's pipeline instead of the authors' own analysis. A total of 800,000 or so distinct CDR3 sequences appear in this sample, about 25% of them only once. The ten largest clones capture approximately 4% of the sample.

The data also belong to a second study, concerning T cells of mothers and their children. The second study's paper adds: The donors were nine systemically healthy Caucasian individuals, made up of three mothers and their six children. cDNA synthesis consumed the entire amount of extracted RNA, loaded at approximately 1.4 ug RNA in each 15 ul reaction. Sample barcodes and 2-4 random nucleotides were added via the M1S primer in the second PCR. Over 8 million TCR beta CDR3 reads came from each mother, compared with 2.5 million to 3.5 million reads from each child. Thymic selection shapes the output of TCR recombination in a similar way in related and unrelated pairs, and inherited differences have a minor effect. Related mother-child pairs always showed normalized repertoire overlap that was slightly higher than in unrelated mother-child pairs, though the difference was never significant. With a sensitivity of approximately 100 clones per million clonotypes, no persistent microchimeric T cell clones were detected. To look for features that set related mother-child pairs apart from unrelated individuals, the researchers ran deep NGS to compare the TCR beta repertoires of mothers and children. On average, the children were approximately 11 +/- 4 years old, while the mothers were 40 +/- 4 years old. Libraries were sequenced on Illumina HiSeq 2000 with 100+100 nt paired-end reads after adapter ligation with NEBNext reagents. To avoid cross-contamination, the mother libraries and the child libraries were prepared a month apart and sequenced in separate runs. For each donor, somewhere between about 450,000 and 2,200,000 distinct TCR beta clonotypes were identified. Naive TCR beta clonotypes were estimated from low-frequency clonotypes matched to each donor's FACS-determined naive share, without sorting.

The chain links TRBV5-5 with TRBJ2-1, with the D gene tentatively TRBD1 or TRBD2, based on 5 matching bases in each. Sequencing was carried out using blood. This receptor was taken from a boy aged 10-17 years in good health. The nucleotide sequence is TGTGCCAGCAGCGCTGGGACCTCTGCCTCCTACAATGAGCAGTTCTTC. Protein translation: CASSAGTSASYNEQFF.